What follows are 32 T cell receptor beta chains derived from one specimen sequenced in a study of technical replicates of blood from a few donors. Only in-frame clones appear in the TCRdb table, and some are missing; sequencing was by immunoSEQ multiplex PCR. The sample holds 91,000 or so clones; roughly 95% are singletons and the top ten take about 0.3%. The sample taken for sequencing was T cells isolated from PBMCs. All receptors come from a human donor in good health.

V and J are TRBV6-5 and TRBJ2-1; possible D gene TRBD1, 5 bases. This CDR3 has 13 amino acids. The V gene's germline CDR1 is MNHEY and CDR2 SVGAGI. Deletions cut 4 bases from V and 9 bases from J, with 13 bases between. The CDR3 sequence is CASSSSGIREQFF. The CDR3 coding sequence is TGTGCCAGCAGTTCTTCAGGGATCCGTGAGCAGTTCTTC.

CDR3 coding DNA: TGTGCCAGCAGCCCTAGCGGGATGTACAATGAGCAGTTCTTC. As protein: CASSPSGMYNEQFF. The rearrangement links TRBV7-8 to TRBJ2-1; TRBD2 aligns across 9 bases. Per germline, CDR1 SGHVS and CDR2 FQNEAQ. Losses at the gene ends were 5 bases for V and 4 bases for J; bases not matched to a gene: 3. The CDR3 consists of 14 residues. The full variable domain, completed using reference TRBV7-8 and TRBJ2-1, is GAGVSQSPRYKVAKRGQDVALRCDPISGHVSLFWYQQALGQGPEFLTYFQNEAQLDKSGLPSDRFFAERPEGSVSTLKIQRTQQEDSAVYLCASSPSGMYNEQFFGPGTRLTVL.

The V call is TRBV10-2, the J call TRBJ1-1, with D perhaps matching TRBD1 (5 bases). V was trimmed by 2 bases and J by 2 bases, leaving 9 bases between them. Germline V gene sequence: CDR1 WSHSY, CDR2 SAAADI. This CDR3 is built from 14 residues. CDR3 nucleotide sequence: TGCGCCAGCAGTGAGGGGGCCGCCAACACTGAAGCTTTCTTT. It yields the protein CASSEGAANTEAFF.

The CDR3 region is CAWGTSNTEAFF. In DNA, the CDR3 is TGTGCCTGGGGGACATCGAACACTGAAGCTTTCTTT. The chain recombines TRBV30 with TRBJ1-1; tentative D call: TRBD1 (6 bases). CDR1 and CDR2 from the germline V gene are GTSNPN and SVGIG (reference sequence). There are 12 residues in the CDR3. Trimming cost V 5 bases and J 1 base, with 8 bases left between them.

The V gene is TRBV21-1, the J gene TRBJ2-2; the table names TRBD2, a call not compared with the DNA. TRBV21-1 is reported as a pseudogene. CDR3 length equals 14 residues. The CDR3 here is CATHRECSTGELFF. The CDR3 DNA follows: TGTGCCACCCATAGGGAGTGTAGCACCGGGGAGCTGTTTTTT.

The chain uses TRBV15 and TRBJ2-3, with D perhaps matching TRBD2 (5 bases). The CDR3 is 14 amino acids. V was shortened by 5 bases and J by 5 bases, with 14 bases between the two germline ends. Germline assignment: CDR1 LNHNV and CDR2 YYDKDF (reference sequence). The CDR3 loop is CATSARTFKDTQYF. The CDR3 DNA reads as TGTGCCACCAGCGCCCGGACTTTTAAAGATACGCAGTATTTT. The complete variable domain, with remaining parts taken from reference TRBV15 and TRBJ2-3, reads DAMVIQNPRYQVTQFGKPVTLSCSQTLNHNVMYWYQQKSSQAPKLLFHYYDKDFNNEADTPDNFQSRRPNTSFCFLDIRSPGLGDTAMYLCATSARTFKDTQYFGPGTRLTVL.

The chain is built from TRBV5-1 and TRBJ2-5; D is ambiguous. Germline-derived CDR1 and CDR2 are SGHRS and YFSETQ. The V gene lost 2 bases and the J gene lost 2 bases, with 4 bases spanning the gap. The CDR3 has 12 residues. CDR3 bases: TGCGCCAGCAGCTTCGGTCAAGAGACCCAGTACTTC. This codes for CASSFGQETQYF.

CDR3 in amino acids: CATVTPSGTYEQYF. The CDR3 DNA reads as TGTGCCACGGTTACTCCTAGCGGGACCTACGAGCAGTACTTC. V and J are TRBV28 and TRBJ2-7, with TRBD2 matching 9 bases. This CDR3 region has 14 residues. V gave up 10 bases and J gave up 2 bases; unmatched junction bases: 9. Germline V CDR1 and CDR2: MDHEN, SYDVKM.

The V and J genes are TRBV9 and TRBJ2-2; 7 bases match TRBD2. The CDR3 loop spans 15 amino acids. The germline V gene has CDR1 SGDLS and CDR2 YYNGEE. V trimming: 0 bases; J trimming: 4 bases; junction bases outside the gene matches: 3. This chain's CDR3 is CASSVGGGTTGELFF. For the CDR3, the DNA is TGTGCCAGCAGCGTAGGGGGGGGAACCACCGGGGAGCTGTTTTTT.

This chain joins TRBV11-2 and TRBJ2-7; unclear D gene. The CDR3 spans 13 residues. V lost 1 base and J 3 bases, leaving 7 bases between the germline ends. Per the germline V gene, CDR1 is SGHAT and CDR2 is FQNNGV. The CDR3 region has the DNA TGTGCCAGCAGCTTAGTCGCAGGCTACGAGCAGTACTTC. Translating gives CASSLVAGYEQYF.

The chain has TRBV7-8 and TRBJ1-1, with TRBD1 identical over 9 bases. The CDR3 is 18 amino acids. Trimming cost V 3 bases and J 0 bases; bases outside gene matches: 11. The germline V gene encodes CDR1 SGHVS and CDR2 FQNEAQ. CDR3 sequence (DNA): TGTGCCAGCAGCTTCGGGACAGGGAATCCCACCTTGAACACTGAAGCTTTCTTT. Protein product: CASSFGTGNPTLNTEAFF.

The V gene is TRBV7-9, the J gene TRBJ2-7; tentatively, D is TRBD1 (6 bases). V dropped 5 bases and J dropped 5 bases, with 16 bases sitting between them. CDR1 and CDR2 (germline): SEHNR, FQNEAQ (reference sequence). This CDR3 comprises 14 residues. The CDR3 loop reads CASSANREINEQYF. CDR3 nucleotide sequence: TGTGCCAGCAGCGCAAACAGGGAGATCAACGAGCAGTACTTC.

This chain links TRBV7-9 with TRBJ2-3; the D gene is possibly TRBD2 (6 bases). There are 16 residues in the CDR3. Germline V gene lookup returns CDR1 SEHNR and CDR2 FQNEAQ (reference sequence). Trimming took 5 bases from V and 0 from J, leaving 15 bases between them. CDR3 DNA: TGTGCCAGCAGCCGGATTGGCGGGGTTAGCACAGATACGCAGTATTTT. This translates into CASSRIGGVSTDTQYF.

The chain has TRBV4-2 and TRBJ2-1; TRBD2 matches 8 bases. CDR3 length: 16 amino acids. V was pared by 3 bases and J by 4 bases, with 8 bases of the junction left unmatched. Looked up from germline, CDR1 is LGHNA and CDR2 is YNFKEQ. DNA of the CDR3: TGTGCCAGCAGCCAGGATGGGGCTAGCGGGTACAATGAGCAGTTCTTC. It translates to CASSQDGASGYNEQFF.

V and J are TRBV7-9 and TRBJ2-2, with 7 bases lining up with TRBD2. From germline, CDR1 is SEHNR and CDR2 FQNEAQ (reference sequence). The CDR3 has 15 amino acids. Unmatched junction bases numbered 5, after V lost 5 bases and J lost 2 bases. CDR3 sequence reads: CASSPWTSNTGELFF. The CDR3 coding sequence is TGTGCCAGCAGCCCCTGGACTAGTAACACCGGGGAGCTGTTTTTT.

The chain carries TRBV2 and TRBJ2-1; no definite D call. There are 12 residues in the CDR3. Per the germline V gene, CDR1 is SNHLY and CDR2 is FYNNEI. V was clipped by 7 bases and J by 5 bases, with 9 bases between them. The CDR3 sequence: CASIAVHNEQFF. In DNA form, the CDR3 reads TGTGCCAGCATAGCCGTTCACAATGAGCAGTTCTTC.

This clone was observed a single time. This chain connects TRBV7-3 to TRBJ1-2, with 8 bases aligning to TRBD1. V gave up 2 bases and J gave up 1 base; unmatched junction bases: 6. The germline CDR1 and CDR2 sequences are SGHTA and FQGTGA. The CDR3 covers 16 residues. In nucleotides, the CDR3 is TGTGCCAGCAGCTTAGGTCCAGGGGGCTATAACTATGGCTACACCTTC. This sequence encodes CASSLGPGGYNYGYTF.

This clone was seen more than once but under ten times. This specimen includes other DNA sequences encoding the same CDR3. The CDR3: CASSLRGNTEAFF. The CDR3 DNA follows: TGTGCCAGCAGCTTAAGAGGGAACACTGAAGCTTTCTTT. The chain combines TRBV7-3 with TRBJ1-1; D remains unclear. V lost 1 base and J 1 base, leaving 4 bases between the germline ends. This CDR3 spans 13 amino acids. Germline-derived CDR1 and CDR2 are SGHTA and FQGTGA.

CDR3 amino acids: CSVAEAGELFF. CDR3 in DNA: TGCAGCGTTGCCGAGGCCGGGGAGCTGTTTTTT. The chain combines TRBV29-1 with TRBJ2-2, with D uncertain. Trimming stripped 4 bases from V and 6 bases from J, with 6 bases between. The CDR3 has 11 amino acids. Per germline, CDR1 SQVTM and CDR2 ANQGSEA.

The CDR3 DNA is TGTGCCAGCAGTTGGATAACGACTAGCGGGAGAAACGAGCAGTACTTC. It specifies CASSWITTSGRNEQYF. The chain links TRBV6-5 to TRBJ2-7; 12 bases map to TRBD2. J gave up 5 bases and V 4 bases, and 9 bases lay outside the gene matches. This CDR3 contains 16 residues. Per germline, CDR1 MNHEY and CDR2 SVGAGI.

The chain recombines TRBV7-9 with TRBJ2-7; a weak D match, TRBD2 (6 bases). Germline V gene sequence: CDR1 SEHNR, CDR2 FQNEAQ (reference sequence). There are 13 residues in the CDR3. V was pared by 6 bases and J by 6 bases, with 15 bases between. The CDR3 region is CASRETREGEQYF. The CDR3 DNA reads as TGTGCCAGCAGAGAGACTAGGGAAGGCGAGCAGTACTTC.

The J gene is TRBJ2-7, the V gene TRBV6-6; maybe TRBD2 (6 bases). Germline V gives CDR1 MNHNY, CDR2 SVGAGI (reference sequence). The V and J ends lost 7 bases and 7 bases respectively, with 14 bases between them. This CDR3 region has 12 residues. CDR3: CASTSIGGEQYF. In DNA form, the CDR3 reads TGTGCCAGCACCAGCATCGGGGGAGAGCAGTACTTC.

This sequence joins TRBV29-1 and TRBJ2-5; D remains unclear. V lost 7 bases to trimming and J lost 4 bases, with 19 bases between them. The CDR3 has 14 residues. Germline V gene lookup returns CDR1 SQVTM and CDR2 ANQGSEA. The CDR3 protein is CSALTYSSPETQYF. CDR3 in DNA: TGCAGCGCCCTTACCTACTCGAGCCCAGAGACCCAGTACTTC.

The V call is TRBV7-2, the J call TRBJ2-1; 10 bases agree with TRBD1. The V gene end was trimmed by 1 base and the J gene end by 2 bases; junction bases not matched to a gene: 2. The CDR3 is 16 amino acids. Germline V gene lookup returns CDR1 SGHTA and CDR2 FQGNSA. CDR3 protein: CASSLGGTGAYNEQFF. DNA of the CDR3: TGTGCCAGCAGCTTAGGAGGGACAGGGGCCTACAATGAGCAGTTCTTC.

The table lists this clone with a count of one. The V call is TRBV28, the J call TRBJ2-1; TRBD2 matches 7 bases. The CDR3 covers 15 residues. Germline CDR1 MDHEN, CDR2 SYDVKM. V trimming: 5 bases; J trimming: 7 bases; junction bases outside the gene matches: 11. The CDR3: CASSRSAGDLNEQFF. Written as DNA, the CDR3 is TGTGCCAGCAGTCGCTCGGCGGGAGATCTTAATGAGCAGTTCTTC.

The rearrangement joins TRBV2 to TRBJ1-5; the D is unclear. CDR1 is SNHLY and CDR2 is FYNNEI in the germline V gene. Trimming stripped 1 base from V and 0 bases from J, with 4 bases between. The length of the CDR3 is 14 residues. The CDR3 nucleotides are TGTGCCAGCAGTGAAGGCTATAGCAATCAGCCCCAGCATTTT. Its protein product is CASSEGYSNQPQHF.

The chain carries TRBV5-6 and TRBJ2-1; 11 bases fit TRBD2. The CDR3 totals 16 residues. Germline V CDR1 and CDR2: SGHDT, YYEEEE. The J segment lost 13 bases and the V segment lost 2 bases, leaving 14 bases of the junction unmatched. DNA for the CDR3: TGTGCCAGCAGCTTAACCCGACTAGCGGGATACGCCGCACAGTTCTTC. Its translation is CASSLTRLAGYAAQFF.

This clone was seen a single time. The chain couples TRBV10-3 to TRBJ2-5; D perhaps matches TRBD1 (6 bases). The CDR3 contains 14 residues. V was shortened by 2 bases and J by 2 bases, with 9 bases between the two germline ends. CDR1 and CDR2 from the germline V gene are ENHRY and SYGVKD. The CDR3 loop reads CAISERGGQETQYF. The CDR3 DNA reads as TGTGCCATCAGTGAGAGAGGGGGACAAGAGACCCAGTACTTC.

The rearrangement links TRBV29-1 to TRBJ2-7; the D is unclear. The CDR3 loop spans 10 amino acids. CDR1 and CDR2 from the germline V gene are SQVTM and ANQGSEA. The CDR3 reads CSCIGDEQYF. DNA of the CDR3: TGCAGTTGTATTGGAGACGAGCAGTACTTC.

This chain uses TRBV6-5 with TRBJ2-3; D is ambiguous. Deletions cut 5 bases from V and 0 bases from J, with 12 bases between. From germline, CDR1 is MNHEY and CDR2 SVGAGI. The CDR3 has 15 residues. CDR3 DNA: TGTGCCAGCAGTCCCCCGACTTCTAGCACAGATACGCAGTATTTT. This gives the protein CASSPPTSSTDTQYF.

The rearrangement links TRBV4-1 to TRBJ2-7, with 7 bases that match TRBD2. Germline trimming cut 3 bases from V and 5 bases from J; bases unmatched to any gene: 13. This CDR3 is 16 amino acids long. Germline V lookup: CDR1 MGHRA, CDR2 YSYEKL. The CDR3, as DNA: TGCGCCAGCAGCCACTTGAATCGGGGGAGGGCCGACGAGCAGTACTTC. Translation gives CASSHLNRGRADEQYF.

This rearrangement joins TRBV2 to TRBJ2-1; 11 positions match TRBD2. From germline, CDR1 is SNHLY and CDR2 FYNNEI. V shed 5 bases and J 6 bases; nucleotides not matched to a gene: 12. The CDR3 contains 17 residues. CDR3 loop: CASSKRVAGGPGNEQFF. CDR3 in DNA: TGTGCCAGCAGTAAAAGGGTAGCGGGAGGGCCTGGCAATGAGCAGTTCTTC.